The 3 T cell receptor beta chains below all came from one sample that was sequenced in a study of T cell responses to AZD1222 COVID-19 vaccine. Method: immunoSEQ multiplex PCR; TCRdb's copy keeps in-frame clones and lacks some. The sample carries over 90,000 clones, over 70% recorded once. This specimen consisted of peripheral blood, obtained on day 0 of AZD1222 vaccination. The receptors derive from an adult in good health.

The V gene is TRBV9, the J gene TRBJ2-2, with 8 bases identical to TRBD1. The germline V gene has CDR1 SGDLS and CDR2 YYNGEE. J gave up 7 bases and V 6 bases, and 8 bases lay outside the gene matches. CDR3 length: 14 amino acids. DNA of the CDR3: TGTGCCAGCAACCACGGACAGGGAGGCGGGGAGCTGTTTTTT. Translating it yields CASNHGQGGGELFF.

The rearrangement joins TRBV6-5 to TRBJ1-5; TRBD1 might be the D (6 bases). Per the germline V gene, CDR1 is MNHEY and CDR2 is SVGAGI. The CDR3 has 14 amino acids. The V end was cut by 6 bases, the J end by 7 bases, with 16 bases between. CDR3 protein: CASRIGGLGQPQHF. The CDR3 DNA is TGTGCCAGCAGGATAGGGGGGCTAGGACAGCCCCAGCATTTT.

This chain uses TRBV20-1 with TRBJ2-3; D not resolved. This CDR3 has 11 residues. The germline V gene encodes CDR1 DFQATT and CDR2 SNEGSKA (reference sequence). V lost 3 bases and J 5 bases, leaving 6 bases between the germline ends. CDR3 nucleotides: TGCAGTGCTAGTTTCGGAGATACGCAGTATTTT. This gives the protein CSASFGDTQYF.